Following are 18 T cell receptor beta chains from one sample sequenced in a study of glioma-infiltrating T cells after dendritic cell vaccination. This table comes from immunoSEQ multiplex PCR, and its TCRdb copy is limited to in-frame clones, with some not included. The sample carries 55,000 to 75,000 clones, just under 85% recorded once. The time point here: after dendritic cell vaccination, including at tumor progression/relapse. Material: blood, obtained after dendritic cell vaccination. These receptors were taken from a human donor with glioblastoma.

CDR3 sequence reads: CASSSTGRGSTNIQYF. The CDR3 DNA reads as TGTGCCAGCAGCTCTACAGGGAGGGGATCCACAAACATTCAGTACTTC. The rearrangement links TRBV5-4 to TRBJ2-4; TRBD2 might be the D (7 bases). Germline V gene lookup returns CDR1 SGHNT and CDR2 YYREEE (reference sequence). The CDR3 totals 16 residues. Trimming pared 3 bases from V and 6 bases from J, leaving 19 bases between. The complete variable domain, with remaining parts taken from reference TRBV5-4 and TRBJ2-4, reads ETGVTQSPTHLIKTRGQQVTLRCSSQSGHNTVSWYQQALGQGPQFIFQYYREEENGRGNFPPRFSGLQFPNYSSELNVNALELDDSALYLCASSSTGRGSTNIQYFGAGTRLSVL.

This rearrangement joins TRBV28 to TRBJ2-1; no clear D. The germline CDR1 and CDR2 sequences are MDHEN and SYDVKM. The CDR3 is made up of 13 amino acids. The V end was cut by 7 bases, the J end by 0 bases, with 7 bases between. This chain's CDR3 is CASTTSSYNEQFF. In DNA form, the CDR3 reads TGTGCCAGCACCACGAGCTCCTACAATGAGCAGTTCTTC.

The rearrangement uses TRBV4-1 and TRBJ2-7; 13 bases line up with TRBD2. Germline CDR1 and CDR2: MGHRA and YSYEKL. The CDR3 contains 16 residues. V dropped 1 base and J dropped 0; count of bases not matched to a gene: 0. CDR3 sequence: CASSQGLAGGSYEQYF. The CDR3 nucleotides are TGCGCCAGCAGCCAAGGACTAGCGGGGGGCTCCTACGAGCAGTACTTC.

V is TRBV11-2 and J is TRBJ2-1, with D possibly matching TRBD2 (7 bases). Germline V gene sequence: CDR1 SGHAT, CDR2 FQNNGV. V gave up 1 base and J gave up 7 bases, with 17 bases separating them. This CDR3 contains 16 residues. CDR3 coding DNA: TGTGCCAGCAGCTTAGGTTCTAGGGGGGGGAGGAATGAGCAGTTCTTC. Translated: CASSLGSRGGRNEQFF.

The V call is TRBV2, the J call TRBJ1-2; D is perhaps TRBD1 (5 bases). The length of the CDR3 is 14 residues. Trimming stripped 3 bases from V and 1 base from J, with 9 bases between. CDR1 and CDR2 from the germline V gene are SNHLY and FYNNEI. CDR3 DNA: TGTGCCAGCAGTGAGAGGGGAGGTAACTATGGCTACACCTTC. Translating it yields CASSERGGNYGYTF.

This clone was counted once. The chain couples TRBV18 to TRBJ2-5; tentatively, D is TRBD2 (6 bases). The V end was cut by 7 bases, the J end by 0 bases, with 9 bases between. CDR3 length: 13 residues. The V gene's germline CDR1 is KGHSH and CDR2 LQKENI. In DNA form, the CDR3 reads TGTGCCAGCTGCCGGGAGTACCAAGAGACCCAGTACTTC. Translation gives CASCREYQETQYF.

The rearrangement links TRBV6-1 to TRBJ2-1, with a tentative D call TRBD2 (5 bases). The CDR3 sequence is 14 residues long. Germline values: CDR1 MNHNS, CDR2 SASEGT. Trimming cost V 5 bases and J 5 bases, with 13 bases left between them. The CDR3 DNA reads TGTGCCAGCAGTCGGGCCCCGGGAAACAATGAGCAGTTCTTC. The encoded protein is CASSRAPGNNEQFF.

The rearrangement uses TRBV7-9 and TRBJ2-2; TRBD1 might be the D (5 bases). V was cut by 2 bases and J by 4 bases, with 11 bases left in between. Germline-derived CDR1 and CDR2 are SEHNR and FQNEAQ (reference sequence). The CDR3 sequence is 15 residues long. CDR3 region: CASSLWLGVTGELFF. In DNA form, the CDR3 reads TGTGCCAGCAGCTTATGGCTAGGGGTCACCGGGGAGCTGTTTTTT.

V usage is TRBV5-8 and J usage is TRBJ2-2, with D uncertain. CDR1 and CDR2 from the germline V gene are SGHTS and YDEGEE. The CDR3 is 13 amino acids. The ends were cut back, 4 bases at V and 4 bases at J, with 8 bases in the middle. CDR3 coding DNA: TGTGCCAGCAGCCCGTCCCCCACCGGGGAGCTGTTTTTT. Its protein product is CASSPSPTGELFF.

This clone was detected only once. The V call is TRBV7-3, the J call TRBJ1-1, with D maybe TRBD1 (5 bases). There are 13 residues in the CDR3. Trimming took off 5 bases at V and 3 bases at J, with 10 bases between the two ends. CDR1 is SGHTA and CDR2 is FQGTGA in the germline V gene. In nucleotides, the CDR3 is TGTGCCAGCAGCCCCCGGGGGGACACTGAAGCTTTCTTT. Translated, it gives CASSPRGDTEAFF. The full variable domain, in which reference TRBV7-3 and TRBJ1-1 provide the parts outside the CDR3, is GAGVSQTPSNKVTEKGKYVELRCDPISGHTALYWYRQSLGQGPEFLIYFQGTGAADDSGLPNDRFFAVRPEGSVSTLKIQRTERGDSAVYLCASSPRGDTEAFFGQGTRLTVV.

The V gene is TRBV19, the J gene TRBJ2-5; unclear D gene. Trimming pared 3 bases from V and 1 base from J, leaving 6 bases between. The germline V gene has CDR1 LNHDA and CDR2 SQIVND (reference sequence). The CDR3 is made up of 13 amino acids. The CDR3 reads CASSIGSQETQYF. Written as DNA, the CDR3 is TGTGCCAGTAGTATTGGCAGCCAAGAGACCCAGTACTTC.

This chain uses TRBV4-1 with TRBJ1-6; D possibly corresponds to TRBD1 (5 bases). V gave up 0 bases and J gave up 14 bases, with 11 bases separating them. From germline, CDR1 is MGHRA and CDR2 YSYEKL. The CDR3 runs to 13 residues. CDR3 sequence (DNA): TGCGCCAGCAGCCAAGATAAGGGGTGGTCCCTCCACTTT. It is translated as CASSQDKGWSLHF.

V is TRBV9 and J is TRBJ2-3, with D possibly TRBD2 on 6 matching bases. CDR3 length equals 16 residues. Trimming took 0 bases from V and 0 from J, leaving 11 bases between them. Germline CDR1 SGDLS, CDR2 YYNGEE. The CDR3 reads CASSVGPGTSTDTQYF. The CDR3 nucleotides read TGTGCCAGCAGCGTAGGGCCCGGGACTAGCACAGATACGCAGTATTTT. The variable domain in full, completed from reference TRBV9 and TRBJ2-3, reads DSGVTQTPKHLITATGQRVTLRCSPRSGDLSVYWYQQSLDQGLQFLIQYYNGEERAKGNILERFSAQQFPDLHSELNLSSLELGDSALYFCASSVGPGTSTDTQYFGPGTRLTVL.

This clone was picked up a small number of times. Compared with germline, one end of the junction differs, possibly owing to a read error. The rearrangement uses TRBV30 and TRBJ1-2, with D possibly being TRBD1 (5 bases). From germline, CDR1 is GTSNPN and CDR2 SVGIG (reference sequence). CDR3 length: 12 amino acids. The CDR3 nucleotides read TGTGCCTGGAGTGTAAGAAGGCAGGGAACTTCCTTC. This encodes CAWSVRRQGTSF.

This clone occurred once. The rearrangement joins TRBV5-6 to TRBJ2-4; D is possibly TRBD2 (7 bases). V was shortened by 4 bases and J by 5 bases, with 16 bases between the two germline ends. The CDR3 contains 15 residues. CDR1 is SGHDT, CDR2 YYEEEE, per germline. For the CDR3, the DNA is TGTGCCAGCAGCCAATTTAGGGGGGGTCAAAACATTCAGTACTTC. Residues: CASSQFRGGQNIQYF.

V gene TRBV2 combines with J gene TRBJ2-7; 10 bases map to TRBD1. CDR3 size: 13 residues. Germline CDR1 and CDR2: SNHLY and FYNNEI. The V gene end was trimmed by 8 bases and the J gene end by 2 bases; junction bases not matched to a gene: 3. CDR3 region: CASWTGGTYEQYF. As DNA, the CDR3 is TGTGCCAGCTGGACAGGGGGGACCTACGAGCAGTACTTC.

This chain connects TRBV7-6 to TRBJ2-6; 9 bases line up with TRBD1. The germline CDR1 and CDR2 sequences are SGHVS and FNYEAQ. This CDR3 comprises 17 residues. J lost 0 bases, V lost 5 bases, and 5 bases had no gene match. The CDR3 is CASSNPTGGSGANVLTF. For the CDR3, the DNA is TGTGCCAGCAGCAATCCGACAGGGGGCTCTGGGGCCAACGTCCTGACTTTC.

The chain uses TRBV25-1 and TRBJ2-7; 9 nucleotides agree with TRBD1. CDR1 and CDR2 (germline): MGHDK, SYGVNS. Germline trimming cut 1 base from V and 6 bases from J; bases unmatched to any gene: 4. The CDR3 is 14 amino acids. The CDR3 DNA is TGTGCCAGCAGTGAATGGGGACAGGGTGGCGAGCAGTACTTC. Translating gives CASSEWGQGGEQYF.